This entry lists 21 T cell receptor beta chains sequenced from one sample in a study of human T cells and chemical hapten exposure (dated by TCRdb to 2020 to 2023). The library came from RACE. Reads for this sample came from a NextSeq 500. Through fastp at Q25 and MiXCR, TCRdb rebuilt clones from the public reads, retaining in-frame beta chains. Under each unique CDR3 protein, matching rows form one entry showing the most common genes and DNA. The sample yields roughly 48,000 distinct CDR3 sequences; 3.5% to 5% were counted once. 5.8% of the sample is held by the ten biggest clonotypes. The sample's time point label is to be understood as: healthy volunteer bleed at 2 weeks. Total RNA was extracted from unfractionated whole blood collected in Tempus Blood RNA tubes. The sequenced sample was whole blood. The receptor source for this set is a human donor in good health. Some clones in this sample may be carry-over from other donors' samples.

This clonotype was found many times. The chain couples TRBV20-1 to TRBJ1-2, with D maybe TRBD1 (6 bases). This CDR3 has 13 amino acids. In germline, CDR1 is DFQATT, CDR2 SNEGSKA (reference sequence). Trimming removed 1 base at V and 3 bases at J, with 9 bases between. The CDR3 is CSARGTADYGYTF. The DNA of the CDR3 is TGCAGTGCTAGAGGGACAGCTGACTATGGCTACACCTTC.

This clonotype was picked up many times. The rearrangement links TRBV7-3 to TRBJ2-3; TRBD1 might be the D (6 bases). Trimming pared 5 bases from V and 6 bases from J, leaving 12 bases between. Germline V gene data show CDR1 as SGHTA and CDR2 as FQGTGA. The CDR3 contains 13 residues. This CDR3 is CASSKGQVDTQYF. The CDR3, as DNA: TGTGCCAGCAGCAAGGGACAAGTGGATACGCAGTATTTT.

By sample fraction, this clonotype is medium-sized. This chain connects TRBV11-2 to TRBJ1-5, with D possibly TRBD1 on 6 matching bases. The CDR3 consists of 15 residues. Deletions cut 5 bases from V and 6 bases from J, with 17 bases between. CDR1 SGHAT and CDR2 FQNNGV come from the germline V gene. Here the CDR3 DNA reads TGTGCCAGCAGCCCAGGGGACTCCGGCACTCAGCCCCAGCATTTT. It yields the protein CASSPGDSGTQPQHF.

This clonotype was counted many times. The chain joins TRBV13 to TRBJ2-7; TRBD2 aligns across 10 bases. This CDR3 has 16 residues. CDR1 PRHDT and CDR2 FYEKMQ come from the germline V gene (reference sequence). The V gene end was trimmed by 3 bases and the J gene end by 1 base; junction bases not matched to a gene: 6. This CDR3 is CASSLWTSGLSYEQYF. CDR3 DNA sequence: TGTGCCAGCAGCTTGTGGACTAGCGGACTTTCCTACGAGCAGTACTTC.

This clonotype showed up many times. The V call is TRBV20-1, the J call TRBJ2-5; no firm D call. The CDR3 runs to 16 residues. V was clipped by 0 bases and J by 2 bases, with 16 bases between them. Germline loops: CDR1 DFQATT, CDR2 SNEGSKA (reference sequence). CDR3 sequence: CSARDEETLPQETQYF. In nucleotides, the CDR3 is TGCAGTGCTAGAGATGAGGAGACACTCCCGCAAGAGACCCAGTACTTC.

This clonotype was counted many times. This rearrangement joins TRBV29-1 to TRBJ2-1, with D perhaps TRBD2 (6 bases). This CDR3 is built from 12 residues. Per germline, CDR1 SQVTM and CDR2 ANQGSEA. Trimming shortened V by 4 bases and J by 5 bases, and 9 bases separated the two germline ends. The CDR3 DNA sequence: TGCAGCGTTGGGGACTTTAACAATGAGCAGTTCTTC. Its translation: CSVGDFNNEQFF.

This clonotype was picked up a small number of times. The chain couples TRBV6-6 to TRBJ2-1, with 9 bases identical to TRBD2. The CDR3 loop spans 14 amino acids. V lost 8 bases, J lost 7 bases, and 9 bases stayed unmatched. The germline CDR1 and CDR2 sequences are MNHNY and SVGAGI (reference sequence). The CDR3 region has the DNA TGTGCCAGCCTGGGGGGCGGGAGGGGTAATGAGCAGTTCTTC. This codes for CASLGGGRGNEQFF.

This clonotype was seen many times. The rearrangement joins TRBV5-6 to TRBJ2-1, with 9 positions matching TRBD2. Germline CDR1 SGHDT, CDR2 YYEEEE. The CDR3 loop spans 15 amino acids. The J segment lost 6 bases and the V segment lost 0 bases, leaving 4 bases of the junction unmatched. Written as DNA, the CDR3 is TGTGCCAGCAGCTTGGCCCCAGCGGGAGGCAATGAGCAGTTCTTC. This codes for CASSLAPAGGNEQFF.

The chain employs TRBV27 and TRBJ1-5; 7 bases align to TRBD1. The CDR3 covers 18 residues. V was clipped by 2 bases and J by 3 bases; unmatched bases: 13. CDR1 is MNHEY, CDR2 SMNVEV, per germline (reference sequence). The CDR3 DNA reads as TGTGCCAGCAGTTTAGGAGGGGCCTACAGGGGCCTCAATCAGCCCCAGCATTTT. Its translation is CASSLGGAYRGLNQPQHF.

This clonotype came up a few times. The chain is built from TRBV4-1 and TRBJ2-7; 8 bases map to TRBD2. V dropped 0 bases and J dropped 0; count of bases not matched to a gene: 10. The germline CDR1 and CDR2 sequences are MGHRA and YSYEKL. CDR3 length: 18 amino acids. CDR3 nucleotide sequence: TGCGCCAGCAGCCAAGAATTTCCGCCCGGGAGGGTCTCCTACGAGCAGTACTTC. Residues: CASSQEFPPGRVSYEQYF.

Ten or more counts support this clonotype. The chain employs TRBV27 and TRBJ1-3; perhaps TRBD1 as D (5 bases). CDR1 is MNHEY and CDR2 is SMNVEV in the germline V gene (reference sequence). Deletions cut 8 bases from V and 0 bases from J, with 8 bases between. CDR3 length: 13 residues. CDR3 amino acids: CASGANSGNTIYF. The CDR3 DNA sequence: TGTGCCAGCGGGGCTAACTCTGGAAACACCATATATTTT.

This clonotype came up many times. The chain has TRBV7-8 and TRBJ2-7; 9 bases agree with TRBD1. V was clipped by 4 bases and J by 3 bases; unmatched bases: 19. Germline values: CDR1 SGHVS, CDR2 FQNEAQ. The CDR3 sequence is 19 residues long. Here the CDR3 DNA reads TGTGCCAGCAGCTCCAGGAGGGTTTTGATGGGACAGGGAGTCTACGAGCAGTACTTC. Translation: CASSSRRVLMGQGVYEQYF.

To note about this clonotype: A read error may explain this, as a much larger clone is one base away. This chain connects TRBV10-3 to TRBJ1-2; no firm D call. CDR1 ENHRY and CDR2 SYGVKD come from the germline V gene. The length of the CDR3 is 13 residues. This CDR3 is CAISETPTYGYNF. CDR3 nucleotides: TGTGCCATCAGTGAGACACCAACCTATGGCTACAACTTC.

This clonotype was seen repeatedly, ten times or more. The chain employs TRBV7-2 and TRBJ2-3; 10 bases are a match to TRBD2. The trim removed 4 bases at V and 3 bases at J, leaving 7 bases unmatched. The CDR3 length is 16 residues. Germline V CDR1 and CDR2: SGHTA, FQGNSA. CDR3 coding DNA: TGTGCCAGCAGCTCCTCTAGCGGGGGCGGTACAGATACGCAGTATTTT. Its protein is CASSSSSGGGTDTQYF.

V usage is TRBV27 and J usage is TRBJ1-2, with unresolved D. V shed 3 bases and J shed 2 bases, with 7 bases lying between them. The CDR3 consists of 13 residues. Germline V lookup: CDR1 MNHEY, CDR2 SMNVEV (reference sequence). CDR3 sequence: CASSFRSNYGYTF. The CDR3 DNA reads as TGTGCCAGCAGTTTTCGATCCAACTATGGCTACACCTTC.

This clonotype was picked up many times. J is TRBJ1-3 and V is TRBV7-2, with D unresolved. The CDR3 has 14 residues. Germline V gene data show CDR1 as SGHTA and CDR2 as FQGNSA. Between the trimmed V and J ends, which lost 3 bases and 1 base, there was a span of 7 bases. CDR3 protein: CASSFGGSGNTIYF. In DNA form, the CDR3 reads TGTGCCAGCAGCTTTGGCGGGTCTGGAAACACCATATATTTT.

V usage is TRBV12-5 and J usage is TRBJ2-1; 7 bases match TRBD1. This CDR3 comprises 16 residues. Germline V gives CDR1 LGHNT, CDR2 FRNRAP. V lost 5 bases, J lost 0 bases, and 7 bases stayed unmatched. In nucleotides, the CDR3 is TGTGCTAGTGGTAAGGGGGCTTCCCTCTCCTACAATGAGCAGTTCTTC. It is translated as CASGKGASLSYNEQFF.

The chain links TRBV30 to TRBJ2-7; D not resolved. V was clipped by 2 bases and J by 6 bases, with 14 bases between them. The CDR3 length is 13 residues. The germline CDR1 and CDR2 sequences are GTSNPN and SVGIG (reference sequence). The CDR3, as DNA: TGTGCCTGGAGTCGACTTCCCAACCCCGAGCAGTACTTC. As protein: CAWSRLPNPEQYF.

The chain carries TRBV5-1 and TRBJ2-5; D is unclear. Trimming cost V 0 bases and J 5 bases, with 14 bases left between them. The germline CDR1 and CDR2 sequences are SGHRS and YFSETQ. This CDR3 has 15 amino acids. The CDR3 protein is CASSLEAMSSETQYF. The CDR3 DNA reads TGCGCCAGCAGCTTGGAGGCCATGTCGTCCGAGACCCAGTACTTC.

This clonotype was seen more than once but under ten times. The chain recombines TRBV5-1 with TRBJ2-5; 10 positions match TRBD2. This CDR3 spans 18 amino acids. V lost 4 bases to trimming and J lost 2 bases; unmatched junction nucleotides: 14. Germline loops: CDR1 SGHRS, CDR2 YFSETQ. This CDR3 reads CASSQKREGALVQETQYF. For the CDR3, the DNA is TGCGCCAGCAGCCAAAAGCGGGAGGGGGCCTTGGTACAAGAGACCCAGTACTTC.

This clonotype was counted many times. The chain joins TRBV27 to TRBJ1-2, with D possibly matching TRBD1 (5 bases). The CDR3 covers 13 residues. Trimming removed 3 bases from V and 3 bases from J, with 8 bases in between. Germline V CDR1 and CDR2: MNHEY, SMNVEV (reference sequence). The CDR3 reads CASSFQGDYGYTF. CDR3 nucleotide sequence: TGTGCCAGCAGTTTCCAGGGTGACTATGGCTACACCTTC.